This TCR beta chain was identified in a study of cytomegalovirus exposure and HLA in healthy donors (dated by TCRdb to 2016 to 2017). At the level of the whole study: The 500 to 700 repertoires of the first cohort and the 120 validation repertoires were produced on the same platform, according to a later analysis. To predict cytomegalovirus infection status, the study combined high-throughput TCR immunosequencing, statistical association of individual TCRs with disease status, and machine learning. The study aimed to test whether signatures of past pathogen exposure could be identified by cataloging public T cell receptors. In addition to the first cohort of around 670 subjects, a separate validation cohort of under 150 different subjects was used. Summary of the overall study and its limitations: In both the original and validation cohorts, the classifier was reported to diagnose cytomegalovirus status with high specificity and sensitivity. All 120 or so repertoires were used to score co-occurrence in the validation cohort in a later analysis, because that analysis had no HLA typing for the cohort. A total of 150 or so TCR beta chains were listed by the study as associated with cytomegalovirus. It was suggested by the authors that the approach could potentially be generalized to other disease states and immunological phenotypes. Three of the identified cytomegalovirus-associated TCR beta chains were confirmed in vitro to be specific for cytomegalovirus antigens. Most TCR sequences were observed very rarely across donors, whereas some public TCRs were present in many individuals. Subsequent analysis determined that TCRs grouped into clusters in the first cohort also showed a tendency toward co-occurrence across the 130 or so validation repertoires, and 85% to 95% of cluster scores exceeded 0.

Donors formed part of the validation cohort, which comprised about 130 subjects and was distinct from the first cohort of some 700 subjects. The library was generated by the immunoSEQ multiplex PCR assay. Concerning the study's data processing: A statistical classification framework was developed to diagnose cytomegalovirus status using the catalog of TCR beta chain sequences. Drawn from immuneACCESS, this table holds only the in-frame rearrangements with V and J called that TCRdb kept. Clones are partly lost; checked studies trace under half to an unresolved V gene and leave the rest unexplained. V and J calls and clone size follow that table, whereas D and trimming were derived from the DNA. This sample comprises over 85,000 clones, roughly 89% of them detected only once. The top ten clones comprise 1.5% to 2% of the sample. At the junction V is shortened by 4 bases and J by 5 bases; bases outside the gene matches: 3. Measured from the cysteine to the phenylalanine, the CDR3 is 14 residues long. CDR3 DNA only is kept here, 42 bases in frame from base 1. In the germline V gene (reference sequence), CDR1 corresponds to LNHNV and CDR2 to YYDKDF.

To note about this clone: Its specific antigen is unknown. No qualities accompany the bases; no much larger clone lies one base away.

The chain uses TRBV15 and TRBJ1-4; a stretch of 8 junction bases matches TRBD1. The receptor was isolated from a woman aged 18-29 years in good health and CMV-seronegative. Sequenced sample: PBMCs. CDR3 sequence: CATSTGQENEKLFF. The sequenced DNA is TGTGCCACCAGCACGGGACAGGAGAATGAAAAACTGTTTTTT.